This T cell receptor beta chain derives from a study of T cell repertoires in cytomegalovirus infection. At the level of the study: The study used recently identified HLA-C-restricted and well-studied HLA-B-restricted CMV epitopes. Overall study results and limits: HLA-C-restricted TCR beta clonotypes specific for CMV led the ex vivo response. Summed public TCR beta family frequency identified CMV carriers bearing the relevant HLA.

V shed 2 bases and J shed 4 bases, with 8 bases lying between them. Germline V gene lookup returns CDR1 KGHSH and CDR2 LQKENI. The CDR3 loop spans 13 amino acids. This clonotype appeared a few times. Its target is unknown. TCRdb re-derived calls from the reads in MiXCR, one entry per CDR3 protein. The table shows roughly 570,000 distinct CDR3 sequences, with 40% occurring only once. The TCR originated in a human donor in good health (CMV status not recorded). Some clones in this sample may be carry-over from other donors' samples. V gene TRBV18 combines with J gene TRBJ1-2, with a possible D match to TRBD1 (5 bases). Sequencing was performed on cultured PBMCs, taken from culture after CMV antigen stimulation. The CDR3 loop reads CASSPATGYGYTF. CDR3 nucleotide sequence: TGTGCCAGCTCACCAGCTACAGGCTATGGCTACACCTTC. Looking up the rest from reference TRBV18 and TRBJ1-2 gives the full variable domain: NAGVMQNPRHLVRRRGQEARLRCSPMKGHSHVYWYRQLPEEGLKFMVYLQKENIIDESGMPKERFSAEFPKEGPSILRIQQVVRGDSAAYFCASSPATGYGYTFGSGTRLTVV.